This T cell receptor (beta chain) appears in the sequencing data of a study of OX40 agonist ivuxolimab in advanced cancers. Of note for this clone: Different DNA sequences within this sample yield the same CDR3.

The germline gives CDR1 SGHTA, CDR2 FQGNSA. The CDR3 spans 14 residues. The V segment lost 5 bases and the J segment 8 bases; nucleotides outside the gene matches: 4. This table comes from immunoSEQ multiplex PCR, and its TCRdb copy is limited to in-frame clones, with some not included. The data show 66,000 or so clones, 75% to 90% seen once. Sequenced material: CD4+ or CD8+ T cells sorted from blood, taken in a trial of the OX40 agonist ivuxolimab. This TCR was sampled from an adult with an advanced solid tumor such as melanoma, head and neck, liver or kidney cancer. This rearrangement joins TRBV7-2 to TRBJ1-4; 11 positions agree with TRBD1. CDR3 in amino acids: CASSLGQGGEKLFF. For the CDR3, the DNA is TGTGCCAGCAGCCTGGGACAGGGGGGGGAAAAACTGTTTTTT. Full variable domain (rest looked up from reference TRBV7-2 and TRBJ1-4): GAGVSQSPSNKVTEKGKDVELRCDPISGHTALYWYRQSLGQGLEFLIYFQGNSAPDKSGLPSDRFSAERTGGSVSTLTIQRTQQEDSAVYLCASSLGQGGEKLFFGSGTQLSVL.